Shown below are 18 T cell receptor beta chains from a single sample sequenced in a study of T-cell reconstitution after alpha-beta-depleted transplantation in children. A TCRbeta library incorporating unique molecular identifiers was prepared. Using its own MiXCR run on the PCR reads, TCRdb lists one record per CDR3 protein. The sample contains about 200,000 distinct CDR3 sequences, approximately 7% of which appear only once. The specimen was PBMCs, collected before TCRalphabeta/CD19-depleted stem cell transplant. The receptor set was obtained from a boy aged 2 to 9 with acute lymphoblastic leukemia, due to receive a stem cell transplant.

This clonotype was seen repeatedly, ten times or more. For the CDR3, the DNA is TGTGCCAGCAACGGCAGGGGCGGAAACACCATATATTTT. It codes for CASNGRGGNTIYF. This chain uses TRBV28 with TRBJ1-3; weak D call: TRBD1 (6 bases). V lost 7 bases and J 4 bases, leaving 11 bases between the germline ends. The germline V gene has CDR1 MDHEN and CDR2 SYDVKM. The CDR3 consists of 13 residues.

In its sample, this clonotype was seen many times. CDR3 amino acids: CASRDSSGANVLTF. As DNA, the CDR3 is TGTGCCAGCCGGGACAGCTCTGGGGCCAACGTCCTGACTTTC. The V and J genes are TRBV28 and TRBJ2-6; 7 nucleotides line up with TRBD1. The CDR3 is made up of 14 amino acids. V trimming: 8 bases; J trimming: 0 bases; junction bases outside the gene matches: 1. Germline V gene data show CDR1 as MDHEN and CDR2 as SYDVKM.

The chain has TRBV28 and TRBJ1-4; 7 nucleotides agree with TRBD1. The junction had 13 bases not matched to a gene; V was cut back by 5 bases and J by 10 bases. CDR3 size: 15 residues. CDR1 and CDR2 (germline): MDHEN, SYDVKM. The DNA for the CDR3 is TGTGCCAGCAGTCCAACAGGGGAACGTCCAGTAAAACTGTTTTTT. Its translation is CASSPTGERPVKLFF.

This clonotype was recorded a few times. CDR3 loop: CSARDRREWETQYF. CDR3 nucleotides: TGCAGTGCTAGAGATCGTAGGGAATGGGAGACCCAGTACTTC. The chain carries TRBV20-1 and TRBJ2-5; no reliable D call. This CDR3 has 14 amino acids. V lost 0 bases and J 5 bases, leaving 13 bases between the germline ends. In germline, CDR1 is DFQATT, CDR2 SNEGSKA (reference sequence).

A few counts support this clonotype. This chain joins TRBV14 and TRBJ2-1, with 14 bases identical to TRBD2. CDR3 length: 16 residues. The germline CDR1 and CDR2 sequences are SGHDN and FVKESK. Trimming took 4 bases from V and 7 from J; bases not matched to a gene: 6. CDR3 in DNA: TGTGCCAGCAGCCCGCGGACTAGCGGGAGGAGGAATGAGCAGTTCTTC. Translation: CASSPRTSGRRNEQFF.

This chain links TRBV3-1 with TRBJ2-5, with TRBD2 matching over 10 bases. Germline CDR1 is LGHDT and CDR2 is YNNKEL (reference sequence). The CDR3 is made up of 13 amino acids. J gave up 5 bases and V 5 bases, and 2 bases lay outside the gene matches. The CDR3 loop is CASSKRGGETQYF. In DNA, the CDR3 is TGTGCCAGCAGCAAGCGGGGGGGGGAGACCCAGTACTTC.

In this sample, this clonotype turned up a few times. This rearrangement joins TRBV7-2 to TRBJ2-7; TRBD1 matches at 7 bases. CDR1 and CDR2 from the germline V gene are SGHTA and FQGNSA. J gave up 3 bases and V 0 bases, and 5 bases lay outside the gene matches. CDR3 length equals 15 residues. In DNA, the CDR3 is TGTGCCAGCAGCTTAGCTACAGGGGCGGTCTACGAGCAGTACTTC. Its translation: CASSLATGAVYEQYF.

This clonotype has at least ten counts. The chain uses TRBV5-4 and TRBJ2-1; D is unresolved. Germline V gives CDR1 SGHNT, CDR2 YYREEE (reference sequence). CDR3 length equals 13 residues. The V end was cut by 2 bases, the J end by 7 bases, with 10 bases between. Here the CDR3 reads CASSLVGKNEQFF. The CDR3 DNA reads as TGTGCCAGCAGCTTAGTGGGCAAGAATGAGCAGTTCTTC.

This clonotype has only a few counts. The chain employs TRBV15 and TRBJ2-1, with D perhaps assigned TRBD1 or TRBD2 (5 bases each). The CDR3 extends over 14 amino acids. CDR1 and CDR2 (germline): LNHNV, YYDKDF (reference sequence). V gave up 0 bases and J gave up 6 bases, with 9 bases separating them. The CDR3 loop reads CATSRDPGTNEQFF. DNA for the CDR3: TGTGCCACCAGCAGAGATCCCGGGACCAATGAGCAGTTCTTC.

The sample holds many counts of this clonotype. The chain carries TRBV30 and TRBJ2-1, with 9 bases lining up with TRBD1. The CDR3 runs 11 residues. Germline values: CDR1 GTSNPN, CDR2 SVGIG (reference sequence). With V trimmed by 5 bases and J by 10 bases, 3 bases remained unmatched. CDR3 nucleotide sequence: TGTGCCTGGGGACAGGGGTGGGAGCAGTTCTTC. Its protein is CAWGQGWEQFF.

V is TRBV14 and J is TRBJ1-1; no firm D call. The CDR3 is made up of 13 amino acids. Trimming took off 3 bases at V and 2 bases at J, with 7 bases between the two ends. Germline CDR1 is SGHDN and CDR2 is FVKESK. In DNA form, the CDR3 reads TGTGCCAGCAGCCACGGACTTAACACTGAAGCTTTCTTT. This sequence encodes CASSHGLNTEAFF.

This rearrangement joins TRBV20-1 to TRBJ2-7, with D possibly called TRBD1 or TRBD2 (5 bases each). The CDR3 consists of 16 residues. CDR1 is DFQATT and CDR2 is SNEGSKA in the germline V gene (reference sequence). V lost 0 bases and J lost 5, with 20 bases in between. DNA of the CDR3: TGCAGTGCTAGAGATAAGATGAGGGGTGCTTGGGACGAGCAGTACTTC. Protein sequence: CSARDKMRGAWDEQYF.

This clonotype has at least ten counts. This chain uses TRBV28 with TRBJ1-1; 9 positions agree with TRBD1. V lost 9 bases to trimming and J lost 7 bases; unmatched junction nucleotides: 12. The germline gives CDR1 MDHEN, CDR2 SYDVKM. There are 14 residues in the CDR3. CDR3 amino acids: CASLPGTGHVEAFF. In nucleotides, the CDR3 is TGTGCCAGTCTACCCGGGACAGGGCATGTTGAAGCTTTCTTT.

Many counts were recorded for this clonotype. The CDR3: CASSLALSGVEQYF. In nucleotides, the CDR3 is TGTGCCAGCAGCTTAGCGCTATCGGGGGTCGAGCAGTACTTC. The chain carries TRBV7-2 and TRBJ2-7, with D possibly TRBD2 on 6 matching bases. Between the trimmed V and J ends, which lost 0 bases and 6 bases, there was a span of 12 bases. Germline V CDR1 and CDR2: SGHTA, FQGNSA. The CDR3 contains 14 residues.

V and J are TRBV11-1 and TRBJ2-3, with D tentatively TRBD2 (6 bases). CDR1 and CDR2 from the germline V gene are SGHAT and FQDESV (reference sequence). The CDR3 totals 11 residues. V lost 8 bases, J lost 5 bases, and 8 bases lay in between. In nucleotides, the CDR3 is TGTGCCAGCGGGGGGTTAGATACGCAGTATTTT. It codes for CASGGLDTQYF. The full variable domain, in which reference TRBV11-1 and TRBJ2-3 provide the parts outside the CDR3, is EAEVAQSPRYKITEKSQAVAFWCDPISGHATLYWYRQILGQGPELLVQFQDESVVDDSQLPKDRFSAERLKGVDSTLKIQPAELGDSAMYLCASGGLDTQYFGPGTRLTVL.

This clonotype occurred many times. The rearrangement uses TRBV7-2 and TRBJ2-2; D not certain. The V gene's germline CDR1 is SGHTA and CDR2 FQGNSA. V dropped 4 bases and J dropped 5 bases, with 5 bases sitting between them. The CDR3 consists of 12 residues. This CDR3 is CASSYWTGELFF. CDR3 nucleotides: TGTGCCAGCAGCTACTGGACCGGGGAGCTGTTTTTT.

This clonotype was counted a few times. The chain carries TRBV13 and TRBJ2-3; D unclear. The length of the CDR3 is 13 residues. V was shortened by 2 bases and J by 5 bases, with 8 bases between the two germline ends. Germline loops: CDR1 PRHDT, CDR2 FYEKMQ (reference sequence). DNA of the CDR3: TGTGCCAGCAGCTTAACAGCAGTAGATACGCAGTATTTT. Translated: CASSLTAVDTQYF.

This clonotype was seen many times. CDR3 in amino acids: CSVGHNTDTQYF. The DNA of the CDR3 is TGCAGCGTTGGTCATAACACAGATACGCAGTATTTT. The genes are TRBV29-1 and TRBJ2-3; no reliable D call. V was trimmed by 4 bases and J by 2 bases, leaving 7 bases between them. The CDR3 spans 12 residues. The germline CDR1 and CDR2 sequences are SQVTM and ANQGSEA.